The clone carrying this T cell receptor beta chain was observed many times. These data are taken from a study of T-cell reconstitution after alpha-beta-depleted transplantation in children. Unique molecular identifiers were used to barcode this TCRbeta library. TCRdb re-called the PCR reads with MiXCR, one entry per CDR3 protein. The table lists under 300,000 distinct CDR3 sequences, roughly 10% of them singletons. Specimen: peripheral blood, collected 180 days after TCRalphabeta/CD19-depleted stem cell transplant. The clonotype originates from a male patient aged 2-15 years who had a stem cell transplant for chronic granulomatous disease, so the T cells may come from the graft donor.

CDR3 in DNA: TGTGCCAGCAGTGAAGGTGGGGTGTACGAGCAGTACTTC. Protein sequence: CASSEGGVYEQYF. V usage is TRBV6-1 and J usage is TRBJ2-7; no clear D gene. CDR3 size: 13 residues. V lost 1 base, J lost 4 bases, and 8 bases lay in between. CDR1 and CDR2 (germline): MNHNS, SASEGT.